This TCR beta chain is drawn from a study of CD8+CD57+ T cells in acquired aplastic anemia. Researchers used genomic DNA as the template to profile TCR beta VDJ and CDR3. TCRdb recomputed calls from the reads with MiXCR, one row per CDR3 protein. In the table there are fewer than 200,000 distinct CDR3 sequences, around half of which are singletons. Sequencing was done on patients that had shown CD8+CD57+ cell expansion by flow cytometry. At the time of blood sampling, patients had not yet received any therapy. This clonotype was recorded at least ten times. This CDR3 has 13 residues. The V end lost 7 bases, the J end lost 0 bases, and 6 bases lay between the germline ends.

Sequenced sample: sorted CD4+, CD8+, or CD8+CD57+ T cells (not recorded which) from PBMCs. This clonotype was sampled from a human donor with aplastic anemia. V usage is TRBV12-3 or TRBV12-4 and J usage is TRBJ2-2; no reliable D call. The CDR3, as DNA: TGTGCCAGCACCCCCCCGAACACCGGGGAGCTGTTTTTT. Protein sequence: CASTPPNTGELFF.